This T cell receptor beta chain was observed in a study of cytomegalovirus exposure and HLA in healthy donors. The repertoire was sequenced with immunoSEQ multiplex PCR; TCRdb's copy has only in-frame clones and lacks some. Of some 130,000 clones detected, roughly 90% appear once; the ten largest clones hold about 1.4%. Trimming pared 6 bases from V and 1 base from J, leaving 12 bases between. The CDR3 loop spans 14 amino acids. Germline V gene lookup returns CDR1 MNHNS and CDR2 SASEGT. What was sequenced was PBMCs. The sequence was collected from a man aged 30-40 years in good health and CMV-seronegative. The chain joins TRBV6-1 to TRBJ1-1; no firm D call. CDR3 in DNA: TGTGCCAGCAGGAGAGGGAATGGGAACACTGAAGCTTTCTTT. It yields the protein CASRRGNGNTEAFF.